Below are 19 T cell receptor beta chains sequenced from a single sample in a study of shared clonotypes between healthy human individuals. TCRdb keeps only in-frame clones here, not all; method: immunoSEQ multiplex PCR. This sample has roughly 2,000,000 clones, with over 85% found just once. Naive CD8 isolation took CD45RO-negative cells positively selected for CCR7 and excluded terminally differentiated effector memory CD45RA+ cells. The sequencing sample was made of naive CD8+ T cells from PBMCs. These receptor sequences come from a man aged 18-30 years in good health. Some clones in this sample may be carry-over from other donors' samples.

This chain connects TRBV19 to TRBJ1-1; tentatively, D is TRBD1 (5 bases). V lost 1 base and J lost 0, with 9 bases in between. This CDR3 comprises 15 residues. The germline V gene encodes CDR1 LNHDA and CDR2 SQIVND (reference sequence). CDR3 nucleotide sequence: TGTGCCAGTAGTATAGGGGACTTCATGAACACTGAAGCTTTCTTT. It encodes CASSIGDFMNTEAFF.

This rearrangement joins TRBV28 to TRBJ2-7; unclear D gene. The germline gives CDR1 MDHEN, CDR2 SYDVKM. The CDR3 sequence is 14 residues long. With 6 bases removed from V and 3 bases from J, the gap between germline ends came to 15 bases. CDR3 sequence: CASRRDQISYEQYF. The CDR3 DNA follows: TGTGCCAGCAGGCGCGACCAAATAAGCTACGAGCAGTACTTC.

CDR3 sequence: CASRGRLHSTDTQYF. In DNA form, the CDR3 reads TGTGCCAGCAGGGGTAGACTCCACAGCACAGATACGCAGTATTTT. The chain carries TRBV13 and TRBJ2-3, with D uncertain. CDR3 length: 15 residues. Trimming left V 6 bases short and J 0 bases short, with 13 bases between. The germline V gene has CDR1 PRHDT and CDR2 FYEKMQ (reference sequence).

CDR3 in amino acids: CASSERVSGAGNTIYF. The CDR3 bases are TGTGCCAGCAGTGAAAGGGTTTCGGGAGCCGGAAACACCATATATTTT. The chain has TRBV6-1 and TRBJ1-3; D remains ambiguous. V was trimmed by 2 bases and J by 4 bases, leaving 15 bases between them. Germline CDR1 MNHNS, CDR2 SASEGT. The CDR3 length is 16 residues.

CDR3 region: CASSYTSGRVADTQYF. The CDR3 nucleotides read TGCGCCAGCAGCTACACTAGCGGGAGGGTAGCAGATACGCAGTATTTT. This sequence joins TRBV5-1 and TRBJ2-3, with 13 bases fitting TRBD2. With V trimmed by 3 bases and J by 4 bases, 5 bases remained unmatched. Germline V gives CDR1 SGHRS, CDR2 YFSETQ. The CDR3 totals 16 residues.

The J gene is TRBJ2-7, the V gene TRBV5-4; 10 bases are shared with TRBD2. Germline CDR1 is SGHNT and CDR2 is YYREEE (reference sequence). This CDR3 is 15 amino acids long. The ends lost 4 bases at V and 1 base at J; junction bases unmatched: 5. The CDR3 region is CASSDLAGASYEQYF. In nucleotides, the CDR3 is TGTGCCAGCAGCGATCTAGCGGGAGCTTCCTACGAGCAGTACTTC.

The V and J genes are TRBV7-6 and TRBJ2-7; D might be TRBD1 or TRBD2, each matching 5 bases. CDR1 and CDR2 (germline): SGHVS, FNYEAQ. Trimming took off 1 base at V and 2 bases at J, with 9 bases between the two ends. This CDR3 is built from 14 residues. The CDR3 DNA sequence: TGTGCCAGCAGCTTAGAGGGACGGGCCTACGAGCAGTACTTC. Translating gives CASSLEGRAYEQYF.

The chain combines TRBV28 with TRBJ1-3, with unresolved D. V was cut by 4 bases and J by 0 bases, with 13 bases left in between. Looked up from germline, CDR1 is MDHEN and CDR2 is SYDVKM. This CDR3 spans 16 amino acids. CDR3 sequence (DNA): TGTGCCAGCAGTTCTTCTTGGGTTCTCTCTGGAAACACCATATATTTT. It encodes CASSSSWVLSGNTIYF.

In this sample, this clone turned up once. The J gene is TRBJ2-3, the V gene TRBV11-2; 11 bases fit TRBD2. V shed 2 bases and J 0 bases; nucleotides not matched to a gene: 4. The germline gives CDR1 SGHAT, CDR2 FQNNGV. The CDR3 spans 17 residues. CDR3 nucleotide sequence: TGTGCCAGCAGCTTACTAGCGGGAGGCCTTAGCACAGATACGCAGTATTTT. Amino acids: CASSLLAGGLSTDTQYF.

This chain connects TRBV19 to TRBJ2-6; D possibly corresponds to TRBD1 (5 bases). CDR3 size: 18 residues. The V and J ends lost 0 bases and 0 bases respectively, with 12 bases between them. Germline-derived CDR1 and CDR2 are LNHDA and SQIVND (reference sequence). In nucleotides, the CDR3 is TGTGCCAGTAGTATAGACGCGACAGTCTACTCTGGGGCCAACGTCCTGACTTTC. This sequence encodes CASSIDATVYSGANVLTF.

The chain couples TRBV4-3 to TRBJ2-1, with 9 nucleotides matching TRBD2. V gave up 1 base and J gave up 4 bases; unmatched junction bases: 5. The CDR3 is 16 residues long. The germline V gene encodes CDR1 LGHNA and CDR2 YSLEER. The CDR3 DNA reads TGCGCCAGCAGCCAAGTAGGGCGGGAGGGATACAATGAGCAGTTCTTC. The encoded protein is CASSQVGREGYNEQFF.

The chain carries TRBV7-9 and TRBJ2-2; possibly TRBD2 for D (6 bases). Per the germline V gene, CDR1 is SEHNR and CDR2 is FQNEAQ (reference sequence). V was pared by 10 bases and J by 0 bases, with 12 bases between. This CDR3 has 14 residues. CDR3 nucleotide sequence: TGTGCCACCGCCGGGAGTACGAACACCGGGGAGCTGTTTTTT. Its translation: CATAGSTNTGELFF.

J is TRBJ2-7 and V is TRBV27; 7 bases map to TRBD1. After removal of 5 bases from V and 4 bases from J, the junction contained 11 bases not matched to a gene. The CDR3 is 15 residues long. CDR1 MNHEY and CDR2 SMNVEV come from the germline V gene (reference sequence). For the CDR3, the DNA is TGTGCCAGCAGTCGGACGCCGGGACAGCGATACGAGCAGTACTTC. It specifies CASSRTPGQRYEQYF.

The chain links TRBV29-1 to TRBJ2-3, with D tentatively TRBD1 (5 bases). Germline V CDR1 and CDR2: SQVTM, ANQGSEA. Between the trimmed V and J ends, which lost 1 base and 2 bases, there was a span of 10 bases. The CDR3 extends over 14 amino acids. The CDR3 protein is CSVEGRDNTDTQYF. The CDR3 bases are TGCAGCGTTGAAGGCAGGGATAACACAGATACGCAGTATTTT.

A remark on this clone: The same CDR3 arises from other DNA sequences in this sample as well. In DNA form, the CDR3 reads TGCGCCAGCAGCTTGGAGGGGGGAACCTACGAGCAGTACTTC. It yields the protein CASSLEGGTYEQYF. The chain combines TRBV5-1 with TRBJ2-7; tentatively, D is TRBD1 or TRBD2 (6 bases each). Deletions cut 0 bases from V and 2 bases from J, with 9 bases between. Germline values: CDR1 SGHRS, CDR2 YFSETQ. This CDR3 has 14 residues.

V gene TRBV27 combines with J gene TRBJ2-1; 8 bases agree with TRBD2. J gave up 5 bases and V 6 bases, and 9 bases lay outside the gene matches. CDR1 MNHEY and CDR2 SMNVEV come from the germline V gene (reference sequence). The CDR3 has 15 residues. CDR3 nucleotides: TGTGCCAGCAGCCCTTGGGCGGGAGGCCACAATGAGCAGTTCTTC. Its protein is CASSPWAGGHNEQFF.

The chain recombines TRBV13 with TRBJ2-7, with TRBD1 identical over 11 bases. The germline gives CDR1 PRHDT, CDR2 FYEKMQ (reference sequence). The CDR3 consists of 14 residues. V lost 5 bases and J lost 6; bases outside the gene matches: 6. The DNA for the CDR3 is TGTGCCAGCAGCCCCGGGACAGGGGGGCCCGAGCAGTACTTC. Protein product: CASSPGTGGPEQYF.

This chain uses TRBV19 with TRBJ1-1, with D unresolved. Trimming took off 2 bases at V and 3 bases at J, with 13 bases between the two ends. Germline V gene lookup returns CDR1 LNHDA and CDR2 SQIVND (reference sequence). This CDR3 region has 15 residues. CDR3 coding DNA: TGTGCCAGTAGTATATCTTCGCAGTCCTACACTGAAGCTTTCTTT. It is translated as CASSISSQSYTEAFF.

The CDR3 nucleotides are TGTGCCAGCAGCCAGAGCTCCTACGAGCAGTACTTC. Amino acid sequence: CASSQSSYEQYF. V gene TRBV11-2 combines with J gene TRBJ2-7; D is undetermined. Trimming stripped 5 bases from V and 0 bases from J, with 5 bases between. The germline V gene encodes CDR1 SGHAT and CDR2 FQNNGV. The CDR3 is 12 amino acids.